A selection of T cell receptor beta chains follows, all from one sample in a study of neoadjuvant anti-PD-1 for oral cavity cancer. Profiling relied on immunoSEQ multiplex PCR, and the TCRdb table lists in-frame clones only, not all of them. The sample contains about 72,000 clones, about four fifths of which appear only once. Sequencing used PBMCs, obtained before nivolumab (anti-PD-1) treatment. The receptor source for this set is a person aged 35-79 years with oral cavity squamous cell carcinoma. The CDR3 runs from the conserved cysteine through the conserved F or W. A D gene is named only where the DNA matches it firmly. Not every row has a clone size; where given, it reads once, few, many or a size class.

V: TRBV11-2; J: TRBJ2-7; size: NA; D: TRBD2; DNA: TGTGCCAGCAGCTCCTTCACCGGCGGGAGGGCCTACGAGCAGTACTTC; CDR3: CASSSFTGGRAYEQYF
V: TRBV5-4; J: TRBJ2-7; size: NA; D: NA; DNA: TGTGCCAGCAGCTTCCCGGGCGTCCACGAGCAGTACTTC; CDR3: CASSFPGVHEQYF
V: TRBV4-1; J: TRBJ2-1; size: NA; D: NA; DNA: TGCGCCAGCAGCCAAGACTCCGTGGGTGAGCAGTTCTTC; CDR3: CASSQDSVGEQFF
V: TRBV5-1; J: TRBJ1-3; size: NA; D: NA; DNA: TGCGCCAGCAGCTCGGGGGGCGCCAACCTCTACCTGTCGGGAAACACCATATATTTT; CDR3: CASSSGGANLYLSGNTIYF
V: TRBV30; J: TRBJ1-4; size: NA; D: NA; DNA: TGTGCCTGGATACAGGACGGTGAAAAACTGTTTTTT; CDR3: CAWIQDGEKLFF
V: TRBV9; J: TRBJ1-6; size: NA; D: TRBD1; DNA: TGTGCCAGCAGCGTCTCCGGGACAGTCAATTCACCCCTCCACTTT; CDR3: CASSVSGTVNSPLHF
V: TRBV2; J: TRBJ1-1; size: NA; D: TRBD1; DNA: TGTGCCAGCAGTGGTTGGGACAGAGAAGCTTTCTTT; CDR3: CASSGWDREAFF
V: TRBV25-1; J: TRBJ2-5; size: NA; D: NA; DNA: TGTGCCAGCACTCGATGGGGTTACCAAGAGACCCAGTACTTC; CDR3: CASTRWGYQETQYF
V: TRBV4-1; J: TRBJ1-1; size: NA; D: TRBD1; DNA: TGCGCCAGCAGCCAAAAGGACAGGGGATTTCACACTGAAGCTTTCTTT; CDR3: CASSQKDRGFHTEAFF
V: TRBV2; J: TRBJ1-5; size: few; D: NA; DNA: TGTGCCAGCAGTGAAGCTGACAGACAGGCTCAGCCCCAGCATTTT; CDR3: CASSEADRQAQPQHF
V: TRBV2; J: TRBJ1-5; size: NA; D: NA; DNA: TGTGCCAGCAGAACCCAGGGGTATCAGCCCCAGCATTTT; CDR3: CASRTQGYQPQHF